This section outlines one T cell receptor beta chain sequence together with its context. Its target is unknown. V dropped 5 bases and J dropped 6 bases, with 13 bases sitting between them. Looked up from germline, CDR1 is MDHEN and CDR2 is SYDVKM. The CDR3 is made up of 14 amino acids. The data stem from a study of T cell responses to AZD1222 COVID-19 vaccine. Study-level points and caveats: Compared with day 0, the breadth and depth of the Spike-specific TCR repertoire rose significantly after two doses of AZD1222. Unmutated variant regions are reportedly the target of nearly half of TCRs that are spike-specific. Vaccine-related CD4 TCRs covered spike, predominating at 160-218 and 743-854.

The repertoire was sequenced with immunoSEQ multiplex PCR; TCRdb's copy has only in-frame clones and lacks some. The data contain fewer than 120,000 clones, about 94% of them singletons. Second doses that came at about 4 or about 12 weeks were put together. This TCR derives from an adult who received the AZD1222 COVID-19 vaccine. This chain links TRBV28 with TRBJ1-4; possible D gene TRBD1, 5 bases. The sample consisted of peripheral blood, taken 28 days after the second AZD1222 dose. The CDR3 reads CASSPPTVHEKLFF. The DNA for the CDR3 is TGTGCCAGCAGTCCCCCGACAGTCCATGAAAAACTGTTTTTT.